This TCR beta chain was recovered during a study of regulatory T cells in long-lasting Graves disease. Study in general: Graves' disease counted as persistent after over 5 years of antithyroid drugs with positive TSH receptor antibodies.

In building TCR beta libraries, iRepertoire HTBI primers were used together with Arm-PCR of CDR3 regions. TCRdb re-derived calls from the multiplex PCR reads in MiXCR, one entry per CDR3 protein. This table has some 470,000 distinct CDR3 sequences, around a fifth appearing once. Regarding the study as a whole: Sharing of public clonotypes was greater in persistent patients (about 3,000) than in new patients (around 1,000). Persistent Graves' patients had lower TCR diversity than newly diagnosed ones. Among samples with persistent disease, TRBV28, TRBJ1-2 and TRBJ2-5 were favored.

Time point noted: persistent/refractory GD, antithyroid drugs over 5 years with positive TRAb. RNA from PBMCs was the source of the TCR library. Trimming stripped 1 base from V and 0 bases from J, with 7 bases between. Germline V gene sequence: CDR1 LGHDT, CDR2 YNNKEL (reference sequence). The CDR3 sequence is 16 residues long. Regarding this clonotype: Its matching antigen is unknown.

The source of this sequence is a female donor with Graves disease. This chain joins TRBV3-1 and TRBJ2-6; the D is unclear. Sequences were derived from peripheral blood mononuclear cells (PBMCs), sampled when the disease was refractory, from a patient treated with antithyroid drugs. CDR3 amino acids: CASSQAQNSGANVLTF. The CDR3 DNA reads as TGTGCCAGCAGCCAAGCTCAAAACTCTGGGGCCAACGTCCTGACTTTC. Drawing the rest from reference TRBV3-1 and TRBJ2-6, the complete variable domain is DTAVSQTPKYLVTQMGNDKSIKCEQNLGHDTMYWYKQDSKKFLKIMFSYNNKELIINETVPNRFSPKSPDKAHLNLHINSLELGDSAVYFCASSQAQNSGANVLTFGAGSRLTVL.